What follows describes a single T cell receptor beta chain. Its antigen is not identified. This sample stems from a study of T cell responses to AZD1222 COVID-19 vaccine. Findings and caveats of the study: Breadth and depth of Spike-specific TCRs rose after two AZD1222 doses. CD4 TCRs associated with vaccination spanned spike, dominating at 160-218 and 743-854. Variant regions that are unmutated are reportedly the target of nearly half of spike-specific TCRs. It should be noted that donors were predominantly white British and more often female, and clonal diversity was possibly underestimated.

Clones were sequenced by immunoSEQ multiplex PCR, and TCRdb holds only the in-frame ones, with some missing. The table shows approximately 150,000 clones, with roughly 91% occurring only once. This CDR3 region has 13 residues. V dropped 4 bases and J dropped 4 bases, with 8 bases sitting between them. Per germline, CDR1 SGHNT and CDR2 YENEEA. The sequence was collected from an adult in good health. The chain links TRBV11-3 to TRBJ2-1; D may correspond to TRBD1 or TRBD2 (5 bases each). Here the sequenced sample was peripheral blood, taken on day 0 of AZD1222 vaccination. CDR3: CASSSGRYNEQFF. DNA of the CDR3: TGTGCCAGCAGCTCGGGACGGTACAATGAGCAGTTCTTC. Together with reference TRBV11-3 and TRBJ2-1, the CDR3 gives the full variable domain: EAGVVQSPRYKIIEKKQPVAFWCNPISGHNTLYWYLQNLGQGPELLIRYENEEAVDDSQLPKDRFSAERLKGVDSTLKIQPAELGDSAVYLCASSSGRYNEQFFGPGTRLTVL.